What follows is one T cell receptor beta chain and its context. Its specificity is not known. The source of the sample is a study of CXCR3-negative and CXCR3-positive naive CD8 T cells. Study background: Each library held about 1.5 +/- 0.3 million TRB reads, about 140 million in total.

5' RACE with UMI labels generated the TRB cDNA libraries. TCRdb re-called the 5' RACE reads, yielding one record per CDR3 amino acid sequence without DNA. Reported are 100,000 to 150,000 distinct CDR3 sequences; the ten largest clones contain approximately 0.29%. Study outcomes and limitations: The majority of assays used fresh PBMCs, and CXCR3 expression partially decreased after cryopreservation. TRB CDR3 properties served as the basis for inferring TCR strength, and surface CD5 was comparable between naive subsets. Diversity in memory CD8+ cells fell much lower than the comparably high levels seen in both naive subsets.

The sample was naive CXCR3- CD8+ T cells from blood. The sample's subset: CD45RO-CCR7+CD27+CD95- naive CD8+ T cells lacking CXCR3 (TNR3-). This TCR came from a human donor in good health. Some clones in this sample may be carry-over from other donors' samples.

CDR3 protein: CASSLDSGSSYNEQFF. The chain combines TRBV7-3 with TRBJ2-1; TCRdb's assignment of TRBD2 cannot be checked, as there is no DNA. Germline V gene data show CDR1 as SGHTA and CDR2 as FQGTGA. The CDR3 has 16 amino acids.